This is a list of T cell receptor beta chains from one sample in a study of blood T cell repertoires in COVID-19. Produced via immunoSEQ multiplex PCR; TCRdb's table is partial and in-frame only. In the table there are 60,000 to 90,000 clones, approximately 86% of which are singletons. What was sequenced was peripheral blood. The receptors were gathered from a human donor in a cohort sampled during active COVID-19. Each CDR3 is given with its conserved first and last residue. Each record gives: V gene, J gene, CDR3 length, clone size, D gene, CDR3 DNA, CDR3 protein. A D gene is named only where the DNA matches it firmly. Clone sizes are given selectively: once, few, many, or a class where the clone is expanded.

TRBV18	TRBJ2-3	16	once	TRBD1	TGTGCCAGCTCACCATACCGGGCAGGGGGCGCAGATACGCAGTATTTT	CASSPYRAGGADTQYF
TRBV7-2	TRBJ2-1	14	NA	TRBD2	TGTGCCAGCAGCCCTGGACTAGCGGGGGCCGAGCAGTTCTTC	CASSPGLAGAEQFF
TRBV5-5	TRBJ1-6	16	NA	NA	TGTGCCAGCAGCTTGGCCAGGGGCCAGGATAATTCACCCCTCCACTTT	CASSLARGQDNSPLHF
TRBV7-3	TRBJ1-6	14	NA	NA	TGTGCCAGCAGCATGGAGGGCAGATATTCACCCCTCCACTTT	CASSMEGRYSPLHF
TRBV18	TRBJ2-5	15	once	NA	TGTGCCAGCTCACCGGTTCCAGGACTCCCAGAGACCCAGTACTTC	CASSPVPGLPETQYF
TRBV3-1/TRBV3-2	TRBJ2-1	17	NA	NA	TGTGCCAGCAGCCAAGATCACCGGGGGGCCTCCTACAATGAGCAGTTCTTC	CASSQDHRGASYNEQFF
TRBV5-1	TRBJ2-5	15	once	TRBD1	TGCGCCAGCAGCCCGGGACAGCGAGGACAAGAGACCCAGTACTTC	CASSPGQRGQETQYF
TRBV10-2	TRBJ2-2	12	NA	NA	TGCGCCAGCGGGCGGACTCACGGGGAGCTGTTTTTT	CASGRTHGELFF
TRBV27	TRBJ1-2	16	once	NA	TGTGCCAGCAGTTTTACTCTAGGGGCCACTAACTATGGCTACACCTTC	CASSFTLGATNYGYTF
TRBV18	TRBJ2-1	15	NA	TRBD1	TGTGCCAGCTCGACGGGACAGGGAGAGTACAATGAGCAGTTCTTC	CASSTGQGEYNEQFF
TRBV28	TRBJ1-5	15	NA	NA	TGTGCCAGCAGTTTTGTCCTCTCTAGCAATCAGCCCCAGCATTTT	CASSFVLSSNQPQHF
TRBV7-2	TRBJ2-4	15	NA	TRBD1	TGTGCCAGCAGCGCGCACTCCGGGACAGAAAACATTCAGTACTTC	CASSAHSGTENIQYF
TRBV19	TRBJ2-3	12	NA	TRBD1	TGTGCCAGGGAAGTGACAGGGGATACGCAGTATTTT	CAREVTGDTQYF
TRBV3-1/TRBV3-2	TRBJ2-6	15	once	NA	TGTGCCAGCAGCAACAGGGCTGGTGGGGCCAACGTCCTGACTTTC	CASSNRAGGANVLTF
TRBV19	TRBJ1-2	14	NA	TRBD1	TGTGCCAGTAGTACCAGGGACAGGGGCGGCGGCTACACCTTC	CASSTRDRGGGYTF
TRBV6-2/TRBV6-3	TRBJ1-6	14	few	NA	TGTGCCAGCAGTTACCTCCAGAGGAATTCACCCCTCCACTTT	CASSYLQRNSPLHF
TRBV27	TRBJ2-1	15	NA	TRBD2	TGTGCCAGCAGTCGCGCGAGCGGGGTCTACAATGAGCAGTTCTTC	CASSRASGVYNEQFF
TRBV5-1	TRBJ2-5	15	NA	NA	TGCGCCAGCAGCTTTGGTGGGGTGGAGGTCGGGGCCCAGTACTTC	CASSFGGVEVGAQYF
TRBV4-2	TRBJ2-2	16	once	TRBD1	TGTGCCAGCAGCCTACCAGGGGGCGCAAACACCGGGGAGCTGTTTTTT	CASSLPGGANTGELFF
TRBV19	TRBJ2-1	15	NA	TRBD2	TGTGCCAGTAGTATAGATCTGCGCGGGAGGGCCCGGCAGTTCTTC	CASSIDLRGRARQFF
TRBV19	TRBJ1-2	15	NA	TRBD1	TGTGCCAGTAGTAGAAAGGACAGGGGGAGGAAAGGCTACACCTTC	CASSRKDRGRKGYTF
TRBV7-3	TRBJ1-2	15	NA	NA	TGTGCCAGCAGCCCGACCGGGGGGGACCGAGGAGGCTACACCTTC	CASSPTGGDRGGYTF
TRBV30	TRBJ2-5	15	NA	TRBD1	TGTGCCTGGAGTGTAGGGTCAGGGGGCAAGGAGACCCAGTACTTC	CAWSVGSGGKETQYF
TRBV6-5	TRBJ2-5	14	NA	TRBD1	TGTGCCAGCAGGGGACAGGGGGCAGTGGAGACCCAGTACTTC	CASRGQGAVETQYF
TRBV9	TRBJ2-3	17	NA	TRBD2	TGTGCCAGCAGCGTAGTTCATAGCGGGGCCCCCACAGATACGCAGTATTTT	CASSVVHSGAPTDTQYF
TRBV5-1	TRBJ1-2	13	NA	NA	TGCGCCAGCTCAAACAGGGTCCTCTATGGCTACACCTTC	CASSNRVLYGYTF
TRBV7-8	TRBJ2-7	15	NA	TRBD2	TGTGCCAGCAGCTTAGCTCCTAGCGGGGCCTACGAGCAGTACTTC	CASSLAPSGAYEQYF
TRBV6-5	TRBJ2-3	15	NA	TRBD1	TGTGCCAGCAGGCCGACAGGGGGATTCACAGATACGCAGTATTTT	CASRPTGGFTDTQYF
TRBV27	TRBJ2-6	16	NA	NA	TGTGCCAGCAGGAAGATACAGGTGACTGGCGCCAACGTCCTGACTTTC	CASRKIQVTGANVLTF
TRBV11-3	TRBJ2-2	14	NA	NA	TGTGCCAGCAGCCCAGGGTCCCAGGGCGGGGAGCTGTTTTTT	CASSPGSQGGELFF
TRBV6-1	TRBJ1-6	14	few	NA	TGTGCCAGCAGTGAACGGGATTTTAATTCACCCCTCCACTTT	CASSERDFNSPLHF
TRBV6-2/TRBV6-3	TRBJ2-7	14	NA	NA	TGTGCCAGCAGTTATTTACAGGGCACCTACGAGCAGTACTTC	CASSYLQGTYEQYF
TRBV21-1	TRBJ2-7	19	NA	NA	TGTGCCAGCAGCAACCCCAAGCCACTAGCGGGGTGCTGCGCCTACGAGCAGTACTTC	CASSNPKPLAGCCAYEQYF
TRBV9	TRBJ1-1	14	NA	NA	TGTGCCAGCAGCGTCGACACGTGGAACACTGAAGCTTTCTTT	CASSVDTWNTEAFF
TRBV5-1	TRBJ2-3	14	NA	NA	TGCGCCAGCAGCTGGGGGGACCGCACAGATACGCAGTATTTT	CASSWGDRTDTQYF
TRBV18	TRBJ2-1	12	few	NA	TGTGCCAGCTCACGTAGCAGCAATGAGCAGTTCTTC	CASSRSSNEQFF
TRBV3-1/TRBV3-2	TRBJ2-7	14	NA	TRBD1	TGTGCCAGCAGCCAAGGGGACAGCACCTACGAGCAGTACTTC	CASSQGDSTYEQYF
TRBV21-1	TRBJ1-2	16	NA	NA	TGTGCCAGCAGCAAAGCGCTTCAAGACAGGGAATATGGCTACACCTTC	CASSKALQDREYGYTF
TRBV7-3	TRBJ2-1	16	NA	TRBD2	TGTGCCAGCAGCCAGACTAGCGGAACCCAACACAATGAGCAGTTCTTC	CASSQTSGTQHNEQFF
TRBV5-1	TRBJ1-1	14	NA	TRBD1	TGCGCCAGCAGCCGAGGACAGGAGCCCCCGGAAGCTTTCTTT	CASSRGQEPPEAFF
TRBV9	TRBJ2-7	14	NA	NA	TGTGCCAGCAGCGTAGATGCGGAGTCCTACGAGCAGTACTTC	CASSVDAESYEQYF
TRBV5-1	TRBJ2-3	13	NA	NA	TGCGCCAGCAGCTTGCCCTCTGAGGCTACGCAGTATTTT	CASSLPSEATQYF
TRBV2	TRBJ2-7	14	NA	TRBD2	TGTGCCAGCAGCCGACTAGCGACCGCCTACGAGCAGTACTTC	CASSRLATAYEQYF